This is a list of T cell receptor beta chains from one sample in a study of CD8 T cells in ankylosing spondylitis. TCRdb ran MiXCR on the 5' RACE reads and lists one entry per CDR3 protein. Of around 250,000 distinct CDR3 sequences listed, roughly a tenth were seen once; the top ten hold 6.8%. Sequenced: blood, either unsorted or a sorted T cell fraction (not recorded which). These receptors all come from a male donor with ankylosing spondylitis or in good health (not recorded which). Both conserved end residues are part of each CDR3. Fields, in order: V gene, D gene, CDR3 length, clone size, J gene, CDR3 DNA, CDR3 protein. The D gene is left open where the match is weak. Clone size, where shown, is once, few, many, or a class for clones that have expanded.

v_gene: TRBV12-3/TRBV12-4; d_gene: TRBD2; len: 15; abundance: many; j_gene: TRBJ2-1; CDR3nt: TGTGCCAGCGGTAATAGCGGGAGGGTGGACAATGAGCAGTTCTTC; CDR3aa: CASGNSGRVDNEQFF
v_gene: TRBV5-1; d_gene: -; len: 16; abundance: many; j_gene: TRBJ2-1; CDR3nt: TGCGCCAGCAGCTTGGTGGGGCAGGGCTTAAATGGGGAGCAGTTCTTC; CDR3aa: CASSLVGQGLNGEQFF
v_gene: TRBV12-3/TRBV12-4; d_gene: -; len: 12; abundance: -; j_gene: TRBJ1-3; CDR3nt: TGTGCCAGCAGGGGGCTTGGAAACACCATATATTTT; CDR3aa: CASRGLGNTIYF
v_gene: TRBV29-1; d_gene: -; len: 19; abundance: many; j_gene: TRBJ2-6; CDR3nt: TGCAGCGTTGGTCTTTATGTCGGGACTTTGAACTCTGGGGCCAACGTCCTGACTTTC; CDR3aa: CSVGLYVGTLNSGANVLTF
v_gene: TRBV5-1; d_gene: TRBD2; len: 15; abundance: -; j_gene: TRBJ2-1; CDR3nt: TGCGCCAGCCATGGGGCAGCGGGAGAAGTGAGTGAGCAGTTCTTC; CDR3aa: CASHGAAGEVSEQFF
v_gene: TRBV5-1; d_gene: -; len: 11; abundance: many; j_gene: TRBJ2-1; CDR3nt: TGCGCCAGCAGCGACTACAATGAGCAGTTCTTC; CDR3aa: CASSDYNEQFF
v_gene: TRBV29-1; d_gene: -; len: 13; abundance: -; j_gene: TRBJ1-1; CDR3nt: TGCAGCGTTGGACAGGTGATTAACACTGAAGCTTTCTTT; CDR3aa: CSVGQVINTEAFF
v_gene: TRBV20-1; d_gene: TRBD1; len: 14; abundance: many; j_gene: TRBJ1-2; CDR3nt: TGCAGTGCTAGAGATAAAGGGGGCGTATATGGCTACACCTTC; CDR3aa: CSARDKGGVYGYTF
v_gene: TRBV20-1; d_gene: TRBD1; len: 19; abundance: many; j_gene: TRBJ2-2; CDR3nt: TGCAGTGCCTCTTCCGGGACAGGGTTCGGATTCCTGGAGAAAGGGGAGCTGTTTTTT; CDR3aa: CSASSGTGFGFLEKGELFF
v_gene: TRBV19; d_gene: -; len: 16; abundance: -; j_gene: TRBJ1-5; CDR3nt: TGTGCCAGTAGTCCTTCGCCGGCAGTCCTCAATCAGCCCCAGCATTTT; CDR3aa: CASSPSPAVLNQPQHF
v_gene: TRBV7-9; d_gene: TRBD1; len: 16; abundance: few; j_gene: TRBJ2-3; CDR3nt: TGTGCCAGCAGACCAATGGGACAGGGCAGTACAGATACGCAGTATTTT; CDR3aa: CASRPMGQGSTDTQYF
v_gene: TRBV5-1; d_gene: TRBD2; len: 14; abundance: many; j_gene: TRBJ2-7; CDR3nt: TGCGCCAGCAGCGTTCTAGCGGGAGGCTACGAGCAGTACTTC; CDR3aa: CASSVLAGGYEQYF
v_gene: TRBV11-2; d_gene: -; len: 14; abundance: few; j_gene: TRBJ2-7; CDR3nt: TGTGCCAGCAGCTTAGTCCGCAGGGGCTACGAGCAGTACTTC; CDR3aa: CASSLVRRGYEQYF
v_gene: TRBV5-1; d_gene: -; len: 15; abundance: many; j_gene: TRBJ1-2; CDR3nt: TGCGCCAGCAGCCCTCCGAGGGGGGCTGCGGGTGGCTACACCTTC; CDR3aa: CASSPPRGAAGGYTF
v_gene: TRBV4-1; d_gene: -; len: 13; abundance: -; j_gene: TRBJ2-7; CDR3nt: TGCGCCAGCAGCCAAGACGGGGGCTACGAGCAGTACTTC; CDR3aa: CASSQDGGYEQYF
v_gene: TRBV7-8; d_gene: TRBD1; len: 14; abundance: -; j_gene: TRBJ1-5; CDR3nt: TGTGCCAGCAGCCTCCGGGACAGGAGTCAGCCCCAGCATTTT; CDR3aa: CASSLRDRSQPQHF
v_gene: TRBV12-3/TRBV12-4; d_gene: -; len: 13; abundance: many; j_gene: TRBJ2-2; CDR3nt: TGTGCCAGCAGTCTGACAGGCCTCGGGGAGCTGTTTTTT; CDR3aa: CASSLTGLGELFF
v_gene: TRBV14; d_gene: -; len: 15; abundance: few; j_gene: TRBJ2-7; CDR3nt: TGTGCCAGCAGCCAAGTCTCGCAGGGGATCTACGAGCAGTACTTC; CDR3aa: CASSQVSQGIYEQYF
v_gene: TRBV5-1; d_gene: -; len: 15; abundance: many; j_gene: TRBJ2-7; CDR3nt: TGCGCCAGCAGCTTCGGAGATTCTCTTAACTACGAGCAGTACTTC; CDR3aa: CASSFGDSLNYEQYF
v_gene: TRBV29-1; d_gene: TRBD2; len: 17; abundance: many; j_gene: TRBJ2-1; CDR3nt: TGCAGCGTTGACGGGGGTTCGACTAGCGGGAACTACAATGAGCAGTTCTTC; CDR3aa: CSVDGGSTSGNYNEQFF
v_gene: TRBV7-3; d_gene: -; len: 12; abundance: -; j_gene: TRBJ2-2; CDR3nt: TGTGCCAGCAGATTTATTGGCGGGGAGCTGTTTTTT; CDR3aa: CASRFIGGELFF
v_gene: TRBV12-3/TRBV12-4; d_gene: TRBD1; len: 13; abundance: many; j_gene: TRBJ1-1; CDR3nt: TGTGCCAGCAGTCCCAACAGGGGCACTGAAGCTTTCTTT; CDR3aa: CASSPNRGTEAFF
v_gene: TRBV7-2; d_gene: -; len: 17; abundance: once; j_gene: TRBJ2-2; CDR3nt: TGTCCCAGCAGCTTAGGGACGACAGCTTTCTTCGCCGGGGAGCTGTTTTTT; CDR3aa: CPSSLGTTAFFAGELFF
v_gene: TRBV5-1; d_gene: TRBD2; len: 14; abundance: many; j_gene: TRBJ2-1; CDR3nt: TGCGCCAGCAGCCCCGGACTAGCCTACAATGAGCAGTTCTTC; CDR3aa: CASSPGLAYNEQFF
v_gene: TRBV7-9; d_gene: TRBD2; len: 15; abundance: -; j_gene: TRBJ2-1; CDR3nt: TGTGCCAGCAGCCCCCAGCGGGGCTCCTACAATGAGCAGTTCTTC; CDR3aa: CASSPQRGSYNEQFF
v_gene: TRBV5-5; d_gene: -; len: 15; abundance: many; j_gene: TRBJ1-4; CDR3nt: TGTGCCAGCAGCCTTGGGGGCAGGAGAAATGAAAAACTGTTTTTT; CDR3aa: CASSLGGRRNEKLFF
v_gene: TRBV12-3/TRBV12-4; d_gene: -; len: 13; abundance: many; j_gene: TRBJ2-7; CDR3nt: TGTGCCAGCAGTGCCGGGGGTACCTACGAGCAGTACTTC; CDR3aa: CASSAGGTYEQYF
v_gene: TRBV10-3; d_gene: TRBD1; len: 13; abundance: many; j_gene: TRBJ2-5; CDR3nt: TGTGCCATCTCAACAGGGGTAGGGGAGACCCAGTACTTC; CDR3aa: CAISTGVGETQYF
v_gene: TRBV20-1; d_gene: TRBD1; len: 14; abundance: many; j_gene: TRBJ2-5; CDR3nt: TGCAGTGCTAGAGAAACAGGGGGCGTACAGACCCAGTACTTC; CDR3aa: CSARETGGVQTQYF
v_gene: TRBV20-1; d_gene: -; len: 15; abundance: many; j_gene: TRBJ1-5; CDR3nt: TGCAGTGCTAGTCTAGAGACGGGTGGCAATCAGCCCCAGCATTTT; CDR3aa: CSASLETGGNQPQHF
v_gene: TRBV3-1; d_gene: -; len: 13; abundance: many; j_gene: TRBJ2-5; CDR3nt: TGTGCCAGCAGCAAGAAAACCATTGAGACCCAGTACTTC; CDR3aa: CASSKKTIETQYF
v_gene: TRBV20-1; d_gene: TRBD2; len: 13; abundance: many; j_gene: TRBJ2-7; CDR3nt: TGCAGTGCTAGAGGGAAGCGGGAGTGGGGGCAGTACTTC; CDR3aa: CSARGKREWGQYF
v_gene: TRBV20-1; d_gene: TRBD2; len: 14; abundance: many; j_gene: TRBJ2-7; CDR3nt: TGCAGTGCACACCGGCTAGCGGACCGCTACGAGCAGTACTTC; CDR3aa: CSAHRLADRYEQYF
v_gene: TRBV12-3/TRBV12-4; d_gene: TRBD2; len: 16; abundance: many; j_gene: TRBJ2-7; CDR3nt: TGTGCCAGCAGTTTCGGCGGAACTAGCGGGAAAGGAGGGCAGTACTTC; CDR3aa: CASSFGGTSGKGGQYF
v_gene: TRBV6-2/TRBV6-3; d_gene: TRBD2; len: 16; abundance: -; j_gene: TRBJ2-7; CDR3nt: TGTGCCAGCAGTTACTTGACTAGCGAGAGCTCCTACGAGCAGTACTTC; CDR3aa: CASSYLTSESSYEQYF
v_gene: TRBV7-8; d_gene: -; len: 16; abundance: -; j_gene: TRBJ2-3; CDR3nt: TGTGCCGCTTCCCCCTCGGAAGGATCTAACACAGATACGCAGTATTTT; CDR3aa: CAASPSEGSNTDTQYF
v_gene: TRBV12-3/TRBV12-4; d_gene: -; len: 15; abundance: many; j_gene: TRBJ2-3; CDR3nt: TGTGCCAGCAGTTTATACCTCAGAAGCACAGATACGCAGTATTTT; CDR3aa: CASSLYLRSTDTQYF